This T cell receptor (beta chain) was sequenced in a study of blood T cell repertoires in COVID-19 (dated by TCRdb to about 2020). Turning to the overall study: Collaborator samples came from the United States, Italy and Spain and covered acute and convalescent phases of COVID-19. The material from the prospective study consisted of cDNA or gDNA derived from T cells, B-cell-depleted T cells, or PBMCs. The dataset comprised deeply sampled blood TCRbeta repertoires from subjects exposed to, actively infected with, or recovered from COVID-19. The repertoires were made available in a free public database intended to serve as a resource for research on the immune response to SARS-CoV-2. The samples were drawn from the first 160 participants of the ongoing ImmuneRACE study and from some 1,300 subjects provided by 6 global collaborators. The sample metadata nearly always contained a de-identified subject ID, COVID-19 status, age in years and sex. HLA class I and class II types, where available, came from metadata supplied by the sample provider rather than from assay-based typing. What the work shows at the level of the full study, not this receptor alone: How much clinical and demographic metadata was included differed by source and by participant, and the metadata was provided uncurated.

Remarks on this clone: Its antigen is still unknown. Base qualities are missing; no much larger clone stands one base away.

The immunoSEQ Assay, a bias-controlled multiplex PCR, was used to amplify TCRbeta CDR3 regions from genomic DNA. The paper's processing steps were these. Nucleated cell counts per sample were estimated from amplification of reference gene primers within the assay. To quantify the absolute abundance of each unique TCRbeta CDR3 rearrangement, sequence reads were collapsed and filtered. Productive Simpson clonality was computed per sample as the square root of Simpson's diversity index over productive rearrangements. TCRdb obtained this table from immuneACCESS and retained in-frame rearrangements with V and J assigned. These tables miss some clones; where compared with another copy, unresolved V genes account for less than half of the shortfall, and the remainder is unexplained. The V and J calls and clone size are taken from that table; D and trimming were inferred from the DNA. The sample includes 250,000 to 400,000 clones, with roughly 88% observed a single time. The ten largest clones add up to roughly 2.8% of the sample.

CDR1 is given as SGHTA and CDR2 as FQGNSA, both from the germline V gene. V is cut by 5 bases and J by 10 bases, and the space between the germline ends is 17 bases. The CDR3 goes from the cysteine to the phenylalanine over 13 residues. Only the CDR3 part of the read is kept: 39 bases, read in frame from the first base. At one collaborating source in Seattle, patients were enrolled during active infection and were followed longitudinally through the course of disease. The collaborating institutions used their own protocols to collect whole blood in K2EDTA tubes. For TCRbeta analysis, collaborators shipped samples as frozen whole blood, isolated PBMCs, or DNA extracted from either of those sample types.

The source material was peripheral blood. The V and J segments used are TRBV7-2 and TRBJ1-1, with the D segment identity uncertain. The clonotype comes from a woman in her thirties with COVID-19, enrolled during active disease. CDR3 region: CASSPFMENGAFF. The nucleotide sequence is given as TGTGCCAGCAGCCCTTTTATGGAGAACGGAGCTTTCTTT.